The rows below give T cell receptor beta chains drawn from one sample of a study of CD8 T cells in Susac syndrome. In TCRdb, the immunoSEQ multiplex PCR reads were re-called with MiXCR into one record per CDR3 protein. The table shows about 180,000 distinct CDR3 sequences, with about 96% occurring only once. Sequencing input: CD4+ T cells from PBMCs. These receptors all stem from a human donor with Susac syndrome. CDR3s include the opening cysteine and the closing phenylalanine or tryptophan. Each record gives: clone size, D gene, V gene, J gene, CDR3 protein, CDR3 DNA. The D gene is left open where the match is weak. Rows may omit the clone size; those that give it use once, few, many or a size class.

>NA|NA|TRBV12-3/TRBV12-4|TRBJ2-5
CASSLSITHQETQYF
TGTGCCAGCAGTTTGTCCATCACCCACCAAGAGACCCAGTACTTC
>NA|NA|TRBV12-3/TRBV12-4|TRBJ2-2
CASIPMGWERANTGELFF
TGTGCCAGCATTCCTATGGGATGGGAGAGGGCGAACACCGGGGAGCTGTTTTTT
>NA|NA|TRBV7-2|TRBJ1-2
CASSASVDGYTF
TGTGCCAGCAGCGCATCCGTCGATGGCTACACCTTC
>NA|NA|TRBV20-1|TRBJ2-5
CSAIWIADQETQYF
TGCAGTGCTATTTGGATAGCGGATCAAGAGACCCAGTACTTC
>NA|NA|TRBV28|TRBJ2-1
CASLGRAGRNEQFF
TGTGCCAGCCTTGGACGAGCGGGCCGCAATGAGCAGTTCTTC
>NA|TRBD2|TRBV15|TRBJ2-2
CATSRDSLPAGKPGELFF
TGTGCCACCAGCAGAGATTCACTCCCAGCGGGAAAGCCCGGGGAGCTGTTTTTT
>NA|TRBD1|TRBV28|TRBJ2-7
CASRPGQGPYEQYF
TGTGCCAGCAGGCCGGGACAGGGCCCCTACGAGCAGTACTTC
>NA|NA|TRBV7-3|TRBJ2-7
CASSLVPGNEQYF
TGTGCCAGCAGCTTGGTGCCGGGAAACGAGCAGTACTTC
>NA|TRBD1|TRBV20-1|TRBJ1-1
CSAADRGRTEAFF
TGCAGTGCTGCTGACAGGGGGAGGACTGAAGCTTTCTTT
>NA|NA|TRBV15|TRBJ1-1
CATRGAGRRNTEAFF
TGTGCCACCCGTGGAGCGGGCCGAAGGAACACTGAAGCTTTCTTT
>once|TRBD1|TRBV6-2/TRBV6-3|TRBJ2-2
CASSRGQGGSTGELFF
TGTGCCAGCAGTCGGGGACAGGGCGGATCCACCGGGGAGCTGTTTTTT
>few|TRBD2|TRBV24-1|TRBJ2-5
CATSDPRLAGGETQYF
TGTGCCACCAGTGATCCGCGACTAGCGGGCGGAGAGACCCAGTACTTC
>once|NA|TRBV20-1|TRBJ2-5
CSARLARWETQYF
TGCAGTGCTAGACTAGCGAGGTGGGAGACCCAGTACTTC
>NA|NA|TRBV11-1|TRBJ1-1
CASSQQGRAFF
TGTGCCAGCAGCCAACAGGGTAGAGCTTTCTTT
>NA|NA|TRBV19|TRBJ1-5
CASSIITEGQPQHF
TGTGCCAGTAGTATTATTACGGAAGGTCAGCCCCAGCATTTT
>NA|TRBD1|TRBV5-1|TRBJ1-1
CASSLGTGEAFF
TGCGCCAGCAGCCTAGGGACAGGGGAAGCTTTCTTT